Listed here is a single T cell receptor beta chain. Its antigen target is currently unknown. Per-base qualities were not stored, and no clone one base away is much larger. This specimen belongs to a study of shared T cell receptors in the human thymus (dated by TCRdb to the early 2020s). Study-wide context: The study examined how self-reactive, shared T-cell receptor alpha chains are generated in the human thymus.

According to the germline V gene, CDR1 reads MNHNS and CDR2 reads SASEGT. Including cysteine and phenylalanine, the CDR3 has 15 amino acids. The only DNA kept is the CDR3, 45 bases in frame from the first base. Trimming takes 7 bases off V and 0 bases off J; junction bases not matched to a gene: 8. Preparation of the library involved the immunoSEQ multiplex PCR assay. TCRdb limited this immuneACCESS table to in-frame rearrangements with V and J called. A share of clones is missing; checked studies link under half to unresolved V genes, and the rest is unexplained. The sample has 720,000 or so clones on record, approximately 83% of them singletons. The ten largest clones capture around 0.01% of the sample. The same specimen was also included in a second study, on human thymus T cells. The second study's paper adds: In Finland, the donors were immunologically healthy infants who were having open corrective cardiac surgery for congenital heart defects. Thymus tissue was obtained as surgical resects removed during corrective cardiac surgery. Both the thymic and the peripheral blood repertoires appeared to show biased V and J gene segment usage. According to the related research, thymic TCR repertoires were highly overlapping among unrelated individuals. TCR alpha and beta repertoires from fewer than ten infant thymus samples and a few related peripheral blood samples were characterized in the study. Donor ages ranging from about 7 to 250 days were recorded, and a handful of male and a couple of female infants were included in the cohort. Thymocytes were released mechanically from tissue and stored at -70 °C as pellets of roughly 9.5-31 million cells. A QIAsymphony instrument was used to extract genomic DNA from frozen cell pellets. Using the immunoSEQ multiplex PCR assay, the TCRB and TCRAD loci were amplified from a standardized quantity of quality-controlled genomic DNA. The amplicons spanned the V(D)J region and were long enough to cover the CDR3 and allow V and J genes to be identified. The amplicons were sequenced on an Illumina platform via the commercial immunoSEQ service. Primer bias and sequencing errors were corrected using previously described methods, and TCRAD and TCRB definitions followed the IMGT database. The repertoires were analysed using immunoSEQ Analyzer 3.0 and VDJTools for basic statistics, V/J segment usage, diversity estimates, rarefaction and pairwise overlap. Chao1, ChaoE, Efron-Thisted, Shannon and inverse Simpson indices were used to estimate diversity, which was also estimated on datasets down-sampled to the smallest sample. Repertoire overlap used strict matching of CDR3 nucleotide sequence, V gene and J gene, with Jaccard-based multidimensional scaling clustering. On average, thymus samples yielded 750,000 to 1,000,000 unique TCRB clonotypes, whereas blood samples yielded roughly 81,000.

Sequenced input: thymocytes. Rearrangement joined TRBV6-1 to TRBJ2-7; 8 middle bases align to TRBD1. The clonotype comes from a girl younger than two with a congenital heart defect. Donor details come from another sample of the same person, matched by shared clones. The nucleotide sequence is TGTGCCAGCACTACGGACAGGGATATCTCCTACGAGCAGTACTTC. It specifies CASTTDRDISYEQYF.